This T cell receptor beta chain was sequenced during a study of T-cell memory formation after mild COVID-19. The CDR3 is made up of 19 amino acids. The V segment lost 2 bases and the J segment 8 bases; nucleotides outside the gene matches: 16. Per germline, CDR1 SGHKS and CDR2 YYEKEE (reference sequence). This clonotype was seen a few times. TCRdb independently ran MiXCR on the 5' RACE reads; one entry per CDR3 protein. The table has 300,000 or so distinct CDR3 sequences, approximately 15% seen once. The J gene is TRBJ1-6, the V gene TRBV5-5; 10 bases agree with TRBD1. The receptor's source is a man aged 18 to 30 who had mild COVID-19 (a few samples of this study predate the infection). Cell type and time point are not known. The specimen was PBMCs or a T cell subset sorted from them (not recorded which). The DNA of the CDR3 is TGTGCCAGCAGCTTAAGTACCACCGGGACAGGGGTTGGTGATTCACCCCTCCACTTT. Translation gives CASSLSTTGTGVGDSPLHF.